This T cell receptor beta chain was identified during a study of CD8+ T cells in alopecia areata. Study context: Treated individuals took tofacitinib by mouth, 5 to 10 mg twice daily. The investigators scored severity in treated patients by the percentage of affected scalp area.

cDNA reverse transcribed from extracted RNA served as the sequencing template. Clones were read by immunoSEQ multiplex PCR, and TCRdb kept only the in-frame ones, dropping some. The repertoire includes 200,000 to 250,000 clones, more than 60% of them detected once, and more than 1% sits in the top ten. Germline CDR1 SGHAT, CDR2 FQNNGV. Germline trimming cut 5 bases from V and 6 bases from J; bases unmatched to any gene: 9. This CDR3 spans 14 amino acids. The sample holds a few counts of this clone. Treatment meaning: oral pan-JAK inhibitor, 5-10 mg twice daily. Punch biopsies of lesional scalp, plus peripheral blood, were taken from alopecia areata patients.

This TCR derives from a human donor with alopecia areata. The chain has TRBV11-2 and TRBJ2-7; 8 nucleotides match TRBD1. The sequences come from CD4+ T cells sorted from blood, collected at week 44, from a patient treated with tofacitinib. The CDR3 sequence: CASSQSGGTGEQYF. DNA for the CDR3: TGTGCCAGCAGCCAATCCGGCGGGACAGGCGAGCAGTACTTC.